Ten or more counts support the clone carrying this T cell receptor (beta chain). Its matching antigen is unknown. From RNA transcripts, TCR beta CDR3 regions were amplified. The TCR CDR3 first-round RT-PCR relied on the HTBI primer set. In TCRdb, the multiplex PCR reads were re-called with MiXCR into one record per CDR3 protein. The table includes some 340,000 distinct CDR3 sequences, 12% to 15% detected once. The data stem from a study of T cells in Graves' hyperthyroidism and ophthalmopathy. Study results and limitations: Most thyroid clonotypes with frequency above 0.001 were detected in blood.

Uncontrolled infection, other autoimmune disease, pregnancy and lactation each barred patients from inclusion. The specimen sequenced was blood. This receptor was identified in a woman aged 40 to 55 with Graves' ophthalmopathy.

The CDR3 bases are TGTGCCAGCAGCCCAAGCACGGATGGGGGCGGCTACACCTTC. Its protein product is CASSPSTDGGGYTF. The chain is built from TRBV7-9 and TRBJ1-2; weak D call: TRBD1 (6 bases). Germline V lookup: CDR1 SEHNR, CDR2 FQNEAQ (reference sequence). The germline V and J ends were trimmed by 5 bases and 8 bases, with 18 bases remaining between them. This CDR3 has 14 amino acids.